These 27 T cell receptor beta chains originate from one sample sequenced in a study of blood T cells in healthy people across ages. The authors ran a second PCR of 7 to 11 cycles using a sample-barcoded 5' primer and a J-beta primer mix. TCRdb re-derived calls from the 5' RACE reads in MiXCR, one entry per CDR3 protein. The sample has more than 1.4 million distinct CDR3 sequences, 42% seen once. Sequencing was performed on blood. All receptors derive from a woman in her late teens or twenties in good health.

V and J are TRBV5-1 and TRBJ1-1; TRBD1 might be the D (5 bases). With 1 base removed from V and 0 bases from J, the gap between germline ends came to 10 bases. CDR3 length: 15 residues. Germline V gene sequence: CDR1 SGHRS, CDR2 YFSETQ. The CDR3 protein is CASSLMDTVNTEAFF. The CDR3 DNA is TGCGCCAGCAGCTTGATGGACACTGTGAACACTGAAGCTTTCTTT.

There are a few counts of this clonotype. This sequence joins TRBV3-1 and TRBJ2-3, with D tentatively TRBD2 (5 bases). Germline lookup yields CDR1 LGHDT and CDR2 YNNKEL (reference sequence). There are 14 residues in the CDR3. The V and J ends lost 3 bases and 4 bases respectively, with 11 bases between them. CDR3 bases: TGTGCCAGCAGCCATCGCCTAGCTGCAGATACGCAGTATTTT. As protein: CASSHRLAADTQYF.

This sequence joins TRBV20-1 and TRBJ1-1, with unresolved D. Germline V CDR1 and CDR2: DFQATT, SNEGSKA (reference sequence). This CDR3 region has 11 residues. The V and J ends lost 6 bases and 7 bases respectively, with 12 bases between them. The CDR3 bases are TGCAGTGCGAACGGGGTTAGTGAAGCTTTCTTT. Its translation: CSANGVSEAFF.

This clonotype appeared a few times. The chain joins TRBV10-3 to TRBJ2-6; D gene uncertain. The CDR3 length is 16 residues. The V gene's germline CDR1 is ENHRY and CDR2 SYGVKD. Trimming removed 0 bases from V and 4 bases from J, with 10 bases in between. This CDR3 is CAISESVGSGANVLTF. CDR3 bases: TGTGCCATCAGTGAGTCGGTGGGATCGGGGGCCAACGTCCTGACTTTC.

A word on this clonotype: At one boundary the junction diverges from the germline segment, which might be a read error. The chain employs TRBV5-8 and TRBJ2-1; D may be TRBD1 (7 bases). CDR3 length equals 16 residues. Germline assignment: CDR1 SGHTS and CDR2 YDEGEE. CDR3 coding DNA: TGTGCCAGCAGCTTGGACGGGACAGAGGACTACTATGAGCAGTTCTTC. This translates into CASSLDGTEDYYEQFF.

The chain is built from TRBV20-1 and TRBJ2-3, with 10 bases that match TRBD2. Unmatched junction bases numbered 16, after V lost 7 bases and J lost 3 bases. CDR3 size: 17 residues. Germline assignment: CDR1 DFQATT and CDR2 SNEGSKA (reference sequence). Here the CDR3 DNA reads TGCAGTGAACATAAGAGCGGGGGGGCCGCGGAGACAGATACGCAGTATTTT. It specifies CSEHKSGGAAETDTQYF.

The chain uses TRBV2 and TRBJ2-1; 7 nucleotides agree with TRBD2. J lost 9 bases, V lost 2 bases, and 10 bases had no gene match. The V gene's germline CDR1 is SNHLY and CDR2 FYNNEI. This CDR3 is built from 15 residues. The CDR3 loop reads CASSERGSSLGEQFF. CDR3 nucleotide sequence: TGTGCCAGCAGTGAACGCGGGAGTTCGTTAGGTGAGCAGTTCTTC.

The J gene is TRBJ1-2, the V gene TRBV9; no clear D gene. The CDR3 runs to 14 residues. Trimming took off 4 bases at V and 2 bases at J, with 12 bases between the two ends. Per the germline V gene, CDR1 is SGDLS and CDR2 is YYNGEE. As DNA, the CDR3 is TGTGCCAGCAGCCCAGAGGTCGGAAACTATGGCTACACCTTC. Amino acids: CASSPEVGNYGYTF.

This chain connects TRBV2 to TRBJ2-5; TRBD2 matches at 13 bases. Germline V gene lookup returns CDR1 SNHLY and CDR2 FYNNEI. The CDR3 runs 16 residues. V gave up 6 bases and J gave up 4 bases; unmatched junction bases: 8. Here the CDR3 reads CASSQGTSGTVETQYF. The CDR3 DNA sequence: TGTGCCAGCAGCCAAGGGACTAGCGGGACCGTAGAGACCCAGTACTTC.

This clonotype was picked up a small number of times. The V gene is TRBV20-1, the J gene TRBJ2-5; 8 positions agree with TRBD1. CDR1 and CDR2 from the germline V gene are DFQATT and SNEGSKA (reference sequence). This CDR3 spans 11 amino acids. Here the CDR3 DNA reads TGCAGCTTCAGGGGGCGAGAGACCCAGTACTTC. Translation gives CSFRGRETQYF.

In nucleotides, the CDR3 is TGCAGTGCTAGCCTTCAGGGGGTCGAACCTTTCTTT. It is translated as CSASLQGVEPFF. The J gene is TRBJ1-1, the V gene TRBV20-1, with TRBD1 matching 7 bases. Per the germline V gene, CDR1 is DFQATT and CDR2 is SNEGSKA (reference sequence). There are 12 residues in the CDR3. The trim removed 3 bases at V and 12 bases at J, leaving 10 bases unmatched.

This clonotype was counted once. The chain uses TRBV20-1 and TRBJ2-3; D could derive from TRBD1 or TRBD2 (7 bases each). The V gene's germline CDR1 is DFQATT and CDR2 SNEGSKA (reference sequence). There are 16 residues in the CDR3. Trimming removed 3 bases from V and 2 bases from J, with 18 bases in between. Here the CDR3 DNA reads TGCAGTGCTAGTAACCCCCAGGGGGGGGCCACAGATACGCAGTATTTT. This codes for CSASNPQGGATDTQYF.

This chain uses TRBV2 with TRBJ2-7; D possibly corresponds to TRBD2 (5 bases). Trimming stripped 6 bases from V and 0 bases from J, with 21 bases between. In germline, CDR1 is SNHLY, CDR2 FYNNEI. This CDR3 contains 17 residues. CDR3 DNA: TGTGCCAGCAGGGCCAGATCAGGACTGCTGAGCTCCTACGAGCAGTACTTC. Its protein product is CASRARSGLLSSYEQYF.

This clonotype has just a few counts. This rearrangement joins TRBV12-3 or TRBV12-4 to TRBJ1-1; D unclear. This CDR3 has 15 residues. V dropped 3 bases and J dropped 3 bases, with 14 bases sitting between them. The CDR3 protein is CASSLELVGYTEAFF. In nucleotides, the CDR3 is TGTGCCAGCAGTTTGGAGCTAGTAGGGTACACTGAAGCTTTCTTT.

A few counts support this clonotype. The chain couples TRBV9 to TRBJ2-7, with 13 positions matching TRBD2. J gave up 3 bases and V 3 bases, and 3 bases lay outside the gene matches. The CDR3 runs to 15 residues. Germline V gene lookup returns CDR1 SGDLS and CDR2 YYNGEE. CDR3: CASSGTSGGFYEQYF. The DNA for the CDR3 is TGTGCCAGCAGCGGGACTAGCGGGGGATTCTACGAGCAGTACTTC.

The CDR3 is CASSGGAGLTDTQYF. CDR3 nucleotides: TGTGCCAGCAGTGGAGGTGCGGGCCTCACAGATACGCAGTATTTT. The genes are TRBV25-1 and TRBJ2-3, with D possibly TRBD2 on 5 matching bases. CDR1 and CDR2 (germline): MGHDK, SYGVNS. V lost 4 bases, J lost 2 bases, and 13 bases lay in between. This CDR3 has 15 amino acids.

The gene calls are TRBV4-1 and TRBJ2-3; 8 bases are a match to TRBD2. Trimming removed 2 bases from V and 1 base from J; junction bases left unmatched: 8. The germline V gene has CDR1 MGHRA and CDR2 YSYEKL. The CDR3 is 17 residues long. CDR3 nucleotide sequence: TGCGCCAGCAGCCAAACGAAGCGGGGGCCCGGCACAGATACGCAGTATTTT. It translates to CASSQTKRGPGTDTQYF.

The chain combines TRBV7-2 with TRBJ2-5; D uncertain. The DNA matches TRBJ2-7 better at its end, which makes the J call doubtful. Germline V gene data show CDR1 as SGHTA and CDR2 as FQGNSA. CDR3 length equals 12 residues. The CDR3 bases are TGTGCCAGCAGCTTAGGGGGTACCGAGCAGTACTTC. This gives the protein CASSLGGTEQYF.

The sample holds a few counts of this clonotype. The chain couples TRBV6-2 or TRBV6-3 to TRBJ1-5; tentatively, D is TRBD1 (6 bases). The length of the CDR3 is 14 residues. V was pared by 4 bases and J by 5 bases, with 12 bases between. From germline, CDR1 is MNHEY and CDR2 SVGEGT. The DNA of the CDR3 is TGTGCCAGCAGTTTTGACAGGATCTATCAGCCCCAGCATTTT. This gives the protein CASSFDRIYQPQHF.

This clonotype appeared once. This rearrangement joins TRBV20-1 to TRBJ2-7; 15 nucleotides match TRBD2. CDR1 and CDR2 (germline): DFQATT, SNEGSKA (reference sequence). This CDR3 spans 15 amino acids. Unmatched junction bases numbered 10, after V lost 6 bases and J lost 7 bases. The CDR3 DNA reads as TGCAGTGCACCGGGACTAGCGGGAGGAGCGGGTGAGCAGTACTTC. It is translated as CSAPGLAGGAGEQYF.

The chain joins TRBV12-3 or TRBV12-4 to TRBJ2-3; 7 positions agree with TRBD2. This CDR3 has 16 amino acids. J gave up 0 bases and V 4 bases, and 7 bases lay outside the gene matches. CDR3 residues: CASSSPSGVSTDTQYF. CDR3 nucleotide sequence: TGTGCCAGCAGTTCCCCAAGCGGGGTGAGCACAGATACGCAGTATTTT.

About this clonotype: A much larger clonotype is one base distant, so this may be a read error. This chain connects TRBV13 to TRBJ2-3, with TRBD1 matching 11 bases. The germline gives CDR1 PRHDT, CDR2 FYEKMQ (reference sequence). The CDR3 spans 14 residues. Here the CDR3 reads CAGSLGQGANTQYF. For the CDR3, the DNA is TGTGCCGGCAGCCTTGGACAGGGGGCAAATACGCAGTATTTT.

The rearrangement uses TRBV3-1 and TRBJ2-5, with 8 bases lining up with TRBD1. Germline-derived CDR1 and CDR2 are LGHDT and YNNKEL (reference sequence). This CDR3 region has 17 residues. Trimming at V came to 1 base and at J to 11 bases, leaving 18 bases not matched to a gene. The CDR3 nucleotides are TGTGCCAGCAGCCAAGCTTATCCGGGACAGGCTACAAGGGAGCAGTACTTC. Amino acid sequence: CASSQAYPGQATREQYF.

This clonotype was picked up a small number of times. The rearrangement links TRBV20-1 to TRBJ1-2; no clear D. V lost 5 bases, J lost 7 bases, and 11 bases lay in between. Germline values: CDR1 DFQATT, CDR2 SNEGSKA (reference sequence). The CDR3 totals 11 residues. DNA of the CDR3: TGCAGTGCTGTTCCATTGGGTGGCTACACCTTC. This encodes CSAVPLGGYTF.

This clonotype was counted once. This chain uses TRBV6-7 with TRBJ2-5; 14 bases fit TRBD2. TRBV6-7 is an open reading frame whose function is uncertain. The V and J ends lost 2 bases and 5 bases, in that order; junction bases with no gene match: 16. The CDR3 runs to 20 residues. The DNA of the CDR3 is TGTGCCAGCAGTTACCCGGGACTAGCGGGAGTCAAAATTCGTGGGGAGACCCAGTACTTC. Amino acids: CASSYPGLAGVKIRGETQYF.

This CDR3 reads CASSERRSYEQFF. CDR3 sequence (DNA): TGTGCCAGCAGTGAAAGGCGCAGCTACGAGCAGTTCTTC. The chain is built from TRBV2 and TRBJ2-1; D gene ambiguous. Germline V gene lookup returns CDR1 SNHLY and CDR2 FYNNEI. CDR3 length: 13 amino acids. Trimming stripped 2 bases from V and 10 bases from J, with 12 bases between.

This chain connects TRBV6-6 to TRBJ2-7; the D is unclear. The V gene lost 0 bases and the J gene lost 1 base, with 7 bases spanning the gap. Looked up from germline, CDR1 is MNHNY and CDR2 is SVGAGI (reference sequence). This CDR3 has 14 amino acids. For the CDR3, the DNA is TGTGCCAGCAGTTACTCGAAGGATTCCTACGAGCAGTACTTC. Protein sequence: CASSYSKDSYEQYF.